The 27 T cell receptor beta chains below all came from one sample that was sequenced in a study of T cell repertoires in cytomegalovirus infection (dated by TCRdb to between 2018 and 2021). TCRdb names Illumina HiSeq 1500 as the instrument used. Starting from the raw public reads, TCRdb applied fastp trimming at Q25, assembled clones with MiXCR and retained in-frame beta chains. CDR3 protein sequences are deduplicated, and each keeps its most common genes and DNA. This sample lists approximately 630,000 distinct CDR3 sequences; approximately 25% were detected once. Of the sample, roughly 8% is held by the ten largest clones. The sample taken for sequencing was CD8+ T cells from PBMCs. Receptor source: a human donor in good health (CMV status not recorded). Some clones in this sample may be carry-over from other donors' samples.

The CDR3 region is CASSPFGLIETEAFF. The CDR3 DNA reads TGTGCCAGCAGCCCTTTCGGTCTGATTGAAACTGAAGCTTTCTTT. This sequence joins TRBV12-3 or TRBV12-4 and TRBJ1-1; D unresolved. This CDR3 spans 15 amino acids. Trimming removed 6 bases at V and 5 bases at J, with 19 bases between.

The chain couples TRBV27 to TRBJ1-1; D uncertain. CDR3 length equals 14 residues. V was cut by 6 bases and J by 0 bases, with 11 bases left in between. Per germline, CDR1 MNHEY and CDR2 SMNVEV (reference sequence). CDR3 in amino acids: CASRSPVLNTEAFF. The CDR3 coding sequence is TGTGCCAGCAGGAGTCCGGTTTTGAACACTGAAGCTTTCTTT.

This clonotype came up a few times. The V and J genes are TRBV2 and TRBJ1-1; no definite D call. This CDR3 contains 14 residues. V was clipped by 11 bases and J by 1 base, with 17 bases between them. Germline CDR1 and CDR2: SNHLY and FYNNEI. In DNA form, the CDR3 reads TGTGCCTCACCTAGCTGGCTGGAGAACACTGAAGCTTTCTTT. This gives the protein CASPSWLENTEAFF.

The chain couples TRBV9 to TRBJ2-2; 7 bases map to TRBD2. The CDR3 is 16 residues long. The germline gives CDR1 SGDLS, CDR2 YYNGEE. V shed 4 bases and J 7 bases; nucleotides not matched to a gene: 13. CDR3: CASSYKPGTKGGELFF. CDR3 DNA: TGTGCCAGCAGCTACAAACCGGGGACTAAAGGCGGGGAGCTGTTTTTT.

The chain combines TRBV14 with TRBJ1-1; TRBD1 matches 9 bases. The germline gives CDR1 SGHDN, CDR2 FVKESK. J gave up 5 bases and V 2 bases, and 15 bases lay outside the gene matches. This CDR3 has 18 amino acids. The CDR3 loop is CASSQHSTGTGSRTEAFF. CDR3 bases: TGTGCCAGCAGCCAACATAGCACAGGGACAGGGTCTCGGACTGAAGCTTTCTTT.

The chain carries TRBV28 and TRBJ2-7; D possibly corresponds to TRBD2 (5 bases). Per germline, CDR1 MDHEN and CDR2 SYDVKM. The germline V and J ends were trimmed by 6 bases and 6 bases, with 15 bases remaining between them. The CDR3 contains 13 residues. This CDR3 reads CASSLGLLSEQYV. DNA of the CDR3: TGTGCCAGCAGCCTCGGACTTCTCAGCGAGCAGTACGTC.

This clonotype turned up a few times. The chain joins TRBV29-1 to TRBJ1-2; 9 bases match TRBD1. CDR1 is SQVTM, CDR2 ANQGSEA, per germline. V shed 3 bases, J shed 2 bases, and the junction held 7 bases outside the gene matches. The length of the CDR3 is 15 residues. The CDR3, as DNA: TGCAGCGTTGAGGGTCGACAGGGGGGGAACTATGGCTACACCTTC. Its translation: CSVEGRQGGNYGYTF.

This clonotype has a count of ten or more. The V and J genes are TRBV7-6 and TRBJ2-6; D gene uncertain. V was cut by 4 bases and J by 0 bases, with 7 bases left in between. Looked up from germline, CDR1 is SGHVS and CDR2 is FNYEAQ. The CDR3 length is 15 residues. The CDR3 loop reads CASSSQPSGANVLTF. The CDR3 DNA reads TGTGCCAGCAGCTCACAGCCCTCTGGGGCCAACGTCCTGACTTTC.

This clonotype has only a few counts. CDR3 region: CASSFRGGTQETQYF. CDR3 nucleotides: TGTGCCAGCAGCTTCCGTGGAGGGACGCAAGAGACCCAGTACTTC. The V and J genes are TRBV5-5 and TRBJ2-5; possible D gene TRBD2, 6 bases. Germline V gene sequence: CDR1 SGHKS, CDR2 YYEKEE (reference sequence). The CDR3 is made up of 15 amino acids. V dropped 2 bases and J dropped 2 bases, with 13 bases sitting between them.

This clonotype was seen a handful of times. This chain links TRBV5-1 with TRBJ2-2; 9 bases map to TRBD2. CDR3 size: 16 residues. Germline V gives CDR1 SGHRS, CDR2 YFSETQ. J lost 2 bases, V lost 3 bases, and 5 bases had no gene match. CDR3 sequence reads: CASSWNSGGNTGELFF. In nucleotides, the CDR3 is TGCGCCAGCAGCTGGAATAGCGGGGGTAACACCGGGGAGCTGTTTTTT.

The chain has TRBV28 and TRBJ2-5; the D gene could be TRBD1 or TRBD2 (5 bases each). Trimming removed 6 bases at V and 12 bases at J, with 23 bases between. In germline, CDR1 is MDHEN, CDR2 SYDVKM. This CDR3 contains 14 residues. DNA of the CDR3: TGTGCCAGCAGCGCCCCCCGGACCTCCGTGGGGGAGTACTTC. Amino acid sequence: CASSAPRTSVGEYF.

This clonotype was observed at least ten times. The CDR3 region has the DNA TGTGCCAGCAGCTTACCAGGGACAGGGTCCGAGACCGGGGAGCTGTTTTTT. The encoded protein is CASSLPGTGSETGELFF. This rearrangement joins TRBV7-9 to TRBJ2-2, with 9 bases matching TRBD1. The CDR3 totals 17 residues. Germline V lookup: CDR1 SEHNR, CDR2 FQNEAQ (reference sequence). J gave up 5 bases and V 2 bases, and 9 bases lay outside the gene matches.

The genes are TRBV13 and TRBJ2-7; D possibly corresponds to TRBD2 (5 bases). This CDR3 spans 12 amino acids. The V end was cut by 10 bases, the J end by 7 bases, with 17 bases between. Per the germline V gene, CDR1 is PRHDT and CDR2 is FYEKMQ (reference sequence). This CDR3 reads CATGSQPGEQYF. CDR3 DNA: TGTGCCACCGGGTCGCAGCCGGGGGAGCAGTACTTC.

This clonotype was seen many times. The CDR3 is CASSLRDRGSYEQYV. CDR3 nucleotides: TGTGCCAGCAGTTTACGGGACAGGGGCTCCTACGAGCAGTACGTC. This chain joins TRBV28 and TRBJ2-7; TRBD1 matches 10 bases. V dropped 2 bases and J dropped 0; count of bases not matched to a gene: 1. This CDR3 is built from 15 residues. CDR1 and CDR2 from the germline V gene are MDHEN and SYDVKM.

The chain links TRBV15 to TRBJ1-5, with D perhaps matching TRBD1 (6 bases). CDR3 size: 15 residues. V was shortened by 0 bases and J by 4 bases, with 10 bases between the two germline ends. CDR1 LNHNV and CDR2 YYDKDF come from the germline V gene (reference sequence). The CDR3 DNA sequence: TGTGCCACCAGCAGAGAAGGGGGAGGGAATCAGCCCCAGCATTTT. This translates into CATSREGGGNQPQHF. The whole variable domain, filled in from reference TRBV15 and TRBJ1-5, reads DAMVIQNPRYQVTQFGKPVTLSCSQTLNHNVMYWYQQKSSQAPKLLFHYYDKDFNNEADTPDNFQSRRPNTSFCFLDIRSPGLGDTAMYLCATSREGGGNQPQHFGDGTRLSIL.

The chain joins TRBV28 to TRBJ2-7, with D possibly being TRBD2 (6 bases). V was pared by 6 bases and J by 0 bases, with 15 bases between. The germline CDR1 and CDR2 sequences are MDHEN and SYDVKM. This CDR3 region has 15 residues. This CDR3 is CASSLGRTISYEQYV. In DNA form, the CDR3 reads TGTGCCAGCAGCTTGGGACGGACTATCTCCTACGAGCAGTACGTC.

The chain employs TRBV6-2 or TRBV6-3 and TRBJ2-3; D call uncertain. The germline gives CDR1 MNHEY, CDR2 SVGEGT. Trimming removed 5 bases from V and 1 base from J, with 10 bases in between. This CDR3 comprises 14 residues. Here the CDR3 DNA reads TGTGCCAGCAGTGATAGAGGTCGCACAGATACGCAGTATTTT. The encoded protein is CASSDRGRTDTQYF.

As concerns this clonotype: Sequence at one end of the junction differs from germline and may be a read error. This sequence joins TRBV5-1 and TRBJ2-1; no reliable D call. The CDR3 has 12 residues. The germline V gene encodes CDR1 SGHRS and CDR2 YFSETQ. Written as DNA, the CDR3 is TGCGCCAGCAGGCACTCCAACAATGAGCAGTTCTTC. Amino acid sequence: CASRHSNNEQFF.

The V call is TRBV10-3, the J call TRBJ2-3; D gene unclear. V lost 2 bases, J lost 5 bases, and 14 bases lay in between. From germline, CDR1 is ENHRY and CDR2 SYGVKD. The CDR3 runs 15 residues. The CDR3 reads CAISEPGWAIDTQYF. DNA of the CDR3: TGTGCCATCAGTGAGCCGGGTTGGGCCATAGATACGCAGTATTTT.

The rearrangement joins TRBV29-1 to TRBJ2-5; the match to TRBD1 covers 9 bases. Germline V gene lookup returns CDR1 SQVTM and CDR2 ANQGSEA. Trimming at V came to 6 bases and at J to 5 bases, leaving 7 bases not matched to a gene. This CDR3 has 13 amino acids. CDR3 DNA: TGCAGCGTCAATACAGGGGGCAGGGAGACCCAGTACTTC. Protein sequence: CSVNTGGRETQYF.

V and J are TRBV7-3 and TRBJ2-1; weak D call: TRBD2 (6 bases). Germline loops: CDR1 SGHTA, CDR2 FQGTGA. Trimming pared 6 bases from V and 4 bases from J, leaving 13 bases between. The CDR3 sequence is 14 residues long. The CDR3 reads CASSKGTSYNEQFF. CDR3 nucleotide sequence: TGTGCCAGCAGTAAAGGGACTTCATACAATGAGCAGTTCTTC.

V and J are TRBV28 and TRBJ2-2; the match to TRBD1 covers 9 bases. This CDR3 spans 19 amino acids. The V and J ends lost 4 bases and 0 bases, in that order; junction bases with no gene match: 12. The V gene's germline CDR1 is MDHEN and CDR2 SYDVKM. The CDR3 DNA sequence: TGTGCCAGCAGTTCCCCCCGCGACAGGGGGTCCACGAACACCGGGGAGCTGTTTTTT. It specifies CASSSPRDRGSTNTGELFF.

This clonotype has just a few counts. This sequence joins TRBV2 and TRBJ2-1, with D maybe TRBD2 (5 bases). The CDR3 runs 16 residues. Trimming shortened V by 6 bases and J by 0 bases, and 15 bases separated the two germline ends. The germline CDR1 and CDR2 sequences are SNHLY and FYNNEI. The CDR3: CASRPPRGSSYNEQFF. In nucleotides, the CDR3 is TGTGCCAGCAGGCCCCCCCGGGGTAGCTCCTACAATGAGCAGTTCTTC.

The table lists this clonotype with a few counts. The chain joins TRBV7-4 to TRBJ1-2; 8 bases line up with TRBD1. V dropped 4 bases and J dropped 6; count of bases not matched to a gene: 10. This CDR3 comprises 15 residues. Germline-derived CDR1 and CDR2 are SGHVT and SQSDAQ. The DNA for the CDR3 is TGTGCCAGCAGCTCACGGCAGGGGGCTTTGAATGGCTACACCTTC. Amino acids: CASSSRQGALNGYTF.

J is TRBJ2-5 and V is TRBV27, with 9 nucleotides matching TRBD1. Per the germline V gene, CDR1 is MNHEY and CDR2 is SMNVEV (reference sequence). The CDR3 length is 15 residues. V dropped 6 bases and J dropped 2; count of bases not matched to a gene: 7. The CDR3, as DNA: TGTGCCAGCAGCCCGGACAGGGGCACACAAGAGACCCAGTACTTC. Amino acids: CASSPDRGTQETQYF.

This clonotype was detected ten times or more. J is TRBJ1-5 and V is TRBV12-5; possible D gene TRBD1, 6 bases. The CDR3 consists of 16 residues. Germline V gives CDR1 LGHNT, CDR2 FRNRAP. Trimming left V 6 bases short and J 3 bases short, with 18 bases between. CDR3 bases: TGTGCTAGTGGATTTGGGGGGGGCAGAGACAATCAGCCCCAGCATTTT. Encoded protein: CASGFGGGRDNQPQHF.

This clonotype was detected a few times. The rearrangement links TRBV20-1 to TRBJ2-1; D is perhaps TRBD1 (6 bases). The CDR3 sequence is 13 residues long. Germline V gene lookup returns CDR1 DFQATT and CDR2 SNEGSKA (reference sequence). The V and J ends lost 3 bases and 7 bases respectively, with 13 bases between them. The CDR3 here is CSARSTGMNEQFF. The CDR3 nucleotides are TGCAGTGCTAGGTCGACAGGCATGAATGAGCAGTTCTTC.